This T cell receptor (beta chain) was retrieved from a study of Tregs in tolerant kidney transplant recipients. The study's findings and limits: No direct test of biological reproducibility was done here. Expanding Tregs on activated donor B cells appeared to best identify donor-specific TCRbeta clones.

Measured with immunoSEQ multiplex PCR; TCRdb has only the in-frame clones, and not every one. The table lists around 52,000 clones, over 70% of them singletons. With respect to this clone: What it recognizes is unknown.

The CDR3 is 16 amino acids. CD4+CD25+CD127- Tregs, CD4+CD25- non-Tregs, CD4 and CD8 cells were sorted. Source material: CD4+ T cells from blood. The chain has TRBV21-1 and TRBJ1-5. TRBV21-1 counts as a pseudogene. This TCR derives from a human donor in good health. The CDR3 loop is CASSKDGGRGAQPQHF. As DNA, the CDR3 is TGTGCCAGCAGCAAAGACGGAGGGAGGGGAGCCCAGCCCCAGCATTTT.